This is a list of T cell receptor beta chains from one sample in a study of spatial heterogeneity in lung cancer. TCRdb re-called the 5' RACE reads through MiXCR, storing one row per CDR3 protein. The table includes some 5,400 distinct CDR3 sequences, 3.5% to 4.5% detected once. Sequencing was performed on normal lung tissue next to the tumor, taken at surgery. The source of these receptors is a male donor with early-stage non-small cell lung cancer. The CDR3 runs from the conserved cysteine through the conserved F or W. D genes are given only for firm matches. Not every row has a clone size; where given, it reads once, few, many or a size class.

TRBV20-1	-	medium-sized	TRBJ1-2	TGCAGTGCTAGGCTTCGGGAGGGTTTTGGCTACACCTTC	CSARLREGFGYTF
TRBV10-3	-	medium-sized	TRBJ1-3	TGTGCCATCAGTGAGGGGGACTCCTCTGGAAACACCATATATTTT	CAISEGDSSGNTIYF
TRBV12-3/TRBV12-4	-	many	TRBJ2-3	TGTGCCAGCAGTTTAGCGGGAGGACGGAGTACAGATACGCAGTATTTT	CASSLAGGRSTDTQYF
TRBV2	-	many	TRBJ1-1	TGTGCCAGCAGTGAGTCAAGGACCTTAAACACTGAAGCTTTCTTT	CASSESRTLNTEAFF
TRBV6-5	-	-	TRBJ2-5	TGTGCCAGCAGTTCGTGCCAGTACTTC	CASSSCQYF
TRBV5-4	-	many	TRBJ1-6	TGTGCCATCGGTGGGGTTTCGGGTAATTCACCCCTCCACTTT	CAIGGVSGNSPLHF
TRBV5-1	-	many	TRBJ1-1	TGCGCCAGCAGCCCGCCGGGTGGAGGTACTGAAGCTTTCTTT	CASSPPGGGTEAFF
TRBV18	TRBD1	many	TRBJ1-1	TGTGCCAGCTCACCCGCGACAGGGGGGACCACTGAAGCTTTCTTT	CASSPATGGTTEAFF
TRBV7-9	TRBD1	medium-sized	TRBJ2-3	TGTGCCAGCAGCTCCTCCGACAGGGTAAATACGCAGTATTTT	CASSSSDRVNTQYF
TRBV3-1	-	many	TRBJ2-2	TGTGCCAGCACCAGCCGGTTGGAGACCGGGGAGCTGTTTTTT	CASTSRLETGELFF
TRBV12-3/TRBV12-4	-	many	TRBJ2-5	TGTGCCAGCAGTTTAATGGGGGGTGTAAAGACCCAGTACTTC	CASSLMGGVKTQYF
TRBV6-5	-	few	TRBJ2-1	TGTGCCAGCAGTGCAGAACGGCGCAATGAGCAGTTCTTC	CASSAERRNEQFF
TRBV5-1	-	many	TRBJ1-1	TGCGCCAGCAGCCCTGGTAACACTGAAGCTTTCTTT	CASSPGNTEAFF
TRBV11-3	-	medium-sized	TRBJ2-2	TGTGCCAGCAGCTCTTGGGACTCATCGAACACCGGGGAGCTGTTTTTT	CASSSWDSSNTGELFF
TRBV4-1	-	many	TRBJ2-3	TGCGCCAGCAGCCAAGATACGGACACGAGCACAGATACGCAGTATTTT	CASSQDTDTSTDTQYF
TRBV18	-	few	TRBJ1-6	TGTGCCAGCTCACCATCGAACCCCCTCAGGAATTCACCCCTCCACTTT	CASSPSNPLRNSPLHF
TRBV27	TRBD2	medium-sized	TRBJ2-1	TGTGCCAGCAGTGAGACTAGCGGCTCCTACAATGAGCAGTTCTTC	CASSETSGSYNEQFF
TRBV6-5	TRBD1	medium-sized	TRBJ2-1	TGTGCCAGCAGTTACGAGGGGACAGGTGGAATGGATGAGCAGTTCTTC	CASSYEGTGGMDEQFF
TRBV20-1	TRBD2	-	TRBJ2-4	TGCAGCGGAAGGGAGCGGGGGCTAAACATTCAGTACTTC	CSGRERGLNIQYF
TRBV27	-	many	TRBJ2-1	TGTGCCAGCAGTTTGTTAGGTCTGTACAATGAGCAGTTCTTC	CASSLLGLYNEQFF
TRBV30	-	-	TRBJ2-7	TGTGCCTGGAGTGTATGGCAGGACTACGAGCAGTACTTC	CAWSVWQDYEQYF
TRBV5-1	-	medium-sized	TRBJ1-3	TGCGCCAGCAGCGCCGGGATCTACGGAAACACCATATATTTT	CASSAGIYGNTIYF
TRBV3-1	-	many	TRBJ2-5	TGTGCCAGCAGCCAAGATAACAGCGTTCGGAGGCGGGAGACCCAGTACTTC	CASSQDNSVRRRETQYF
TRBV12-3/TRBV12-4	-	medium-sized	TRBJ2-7	TGTGCCAGCAGTTTGAACGGCTACGAGCAGTACTTC	CASSLNGYEQYF
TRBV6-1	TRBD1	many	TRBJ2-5	TGTGCCAGCAGTGATCCGGGCAGGGGGCATCAAGAGACCCAGTACTTC	CASSDPGRGHQETQYF
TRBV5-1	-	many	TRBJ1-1	TGCGCCAGCAGCTTGGCAGTACCTTCAGAAGGGGCTTTCTTT	CASSLAVPSEGAFF
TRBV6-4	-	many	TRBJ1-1	TGTGCCAGCAGTATGACAGAGAACACTGAAGCTTTCTTT	CASSMTENTEAFF
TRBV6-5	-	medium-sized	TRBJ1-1	TGTGCCACCGCAGGACCCTTGGACACTGAAGCTTTCTTT	CATAGPLDTEAFF
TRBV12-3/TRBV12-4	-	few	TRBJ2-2	TGTGCCAGCACCCCGAGGTCAGGGAAAGTAGCCGGGGAGCTGTTTTTT	CASTPRSGKVAGELFF
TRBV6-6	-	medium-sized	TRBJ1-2	TGTGCCAGCAGCCGGGATATGGATGGCTACACCTTC	CASSRDMDGYTF
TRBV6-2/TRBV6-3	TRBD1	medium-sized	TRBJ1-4	TGTGCCAGCAGTTACACGGGGACAGGGAAGCTGTTTTTT	CASSYTGTGKLFF
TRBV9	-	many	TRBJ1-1	TGTGCCAGCAGCGTACGGGACGCTTACACTGAAGCTTTCTTT	CASSVRDAYTEAFF
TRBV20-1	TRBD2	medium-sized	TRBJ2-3	TGCAGTGCTGAATCCGGGACTAGCGGAGGACGAGCCACAGATACGCAGTATTTT	CSAESGTSGGRATDTQYF
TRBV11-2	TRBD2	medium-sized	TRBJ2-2	TGTGCCAGCAGCTCCGGGACTAGCGGCACCGGGGAGCTGTTTTTT	CASSSGTSGTGELFF
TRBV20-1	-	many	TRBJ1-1	TGCAGTGCTAGAGTCCTTGTGGAAGCTTTCTTT	CSARVLVEAFF
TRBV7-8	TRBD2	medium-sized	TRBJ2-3	TGTGCCAGCAGCTTAGAAGCGGGGGGGCCAGATACGCAGTATTTT	CASSLEAGGPDTQYF
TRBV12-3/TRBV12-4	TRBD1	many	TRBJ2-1	TGTGCCAGCAGTCAGGGGGCGAATGAGCAGTTCTTC	CASSQGANEQFF
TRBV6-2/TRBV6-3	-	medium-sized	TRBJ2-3	TGTGCCAGCAGTTACAAGGGAGCCGGGTTGGATACGCAGTATTTT	CASSYKGAGLDTQYF
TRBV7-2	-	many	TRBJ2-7	TGTGCCAGCACCCCGGAGACAGTTACCTACGAGCAGTACTTC	CASTPETVTYEQYF
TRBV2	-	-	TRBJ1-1	TGTGCCAGCACCCGGGACCGGAACACTGAAGCTTTCTTT	CASTRDRNTEAFF
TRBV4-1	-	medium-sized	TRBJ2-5	TGCGCCAGCAGCATACTCGATAGGGAAGGAGAGACCCAGTACTTC	CASSILDREGETQYF
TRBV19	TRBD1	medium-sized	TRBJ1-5	TGTGCCACCAGGGGGCTTGGCAATCAGCCCCAGCATTTT	CATRGLGNQPQHF
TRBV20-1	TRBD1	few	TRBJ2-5	TGCAGTGCTTCGGGGACAGGGGAGCAAGAGACCCAGTACTTC	CSASGTGEQETQYF
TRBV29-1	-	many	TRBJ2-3	TGCAGCGTTGTAGGCCAGGCGCGCTGGGATACGCAGTATTTT	CSVVGQARWDTQYF
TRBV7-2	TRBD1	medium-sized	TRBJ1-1	TGTGCCAGCAGCTTAGAGCCAGGGGGCGAAGCTTTCTTT	CASSLEPGGEAFF